This T cell receptor beta chain was found in a study of blood T cell repertoires in COVID-19. About the study: Sample material is recorded as cDNA or gDNA derived from T cells, B-cell-depleted T cells, or PBMCs.

Here immunoSEQ multiplex PCR was the method, and the copy in TCRdb shows in-frame clones only, minus some. The sample lists 300,000 to 400,000 clones; approximately 88% were seen once. Germline trimming cut 3 bases from V and 6 bases from J; bases unmatched to any gene: 6. This CDR3 is 14 amino acids long. In germline, CDR1 is SGHDT, CDR2 YYEEEE. The receptor was derived from a man aged 25 to 45 who had recovered from COVID-19. The V call is TRBV5-6, the J call TRBJ1-5; the match to TRBD1 covers 7 bases. The sequenced sample consisted of PBMCs or T cells enriched from blood (not recorded which). CDR3 sequence: CASSSDRVGQPQHF. In DNA, the CDR3 is TGTGCCAGCAGCTCCGACAGGGTGGGTCAGCCCCAGCATTTT.